A selection of T cell receptor beta chains follows, all from one sample in a study of PD-L1 blockade in urothelial cancer. Assay used: immunoSEQ multiplex PCR; TCRdb lists only in-frame clones, some missing. This sample carries approximately 50,000 clones, 75% to 85% of them seen once, and the ten largest clones take roughly 1.9%. Here the sequenced sample was PBMCs, taken around atezolizumab (anti-PD-L1) treatment. These receptors were collected from a man aged 50 or older with urothelial cancer. CDR3s include the opening cysteine and the closing phenylalanine or tryptophan. A D gene is named only where the DNA matches it firmly. Clone size is given for some rows only: seen once, a few or many times, or a class if the clone is expanded.

v_call,j_call,d_call,clone_size,cdr3_nt,cdr3_aa
TRBV25-1,TRBJ2-7,TRBD1,few,TGTGCCAGCAGTGATAGGACAGGAGGAGGCAACGAGCAGTACTTC,CASSDRTGGGNEQYF
TRBV9,TRBJ2-1,TRBD2,.,TGTGCCAGCGGGAGGGAACGGGGTGAGCAGTTCTTC,CASGRERGEQFF
TRBV11-2,TRBJ1-5,TRBD1,.,TGTGCCAGCAGCACCGGGACAGCCTTCAATCAGCCCCAGCATTTT,CASSTGTAFNQPQHF
TRBV9,TRBJ2-3,TRBD1,once,TGTGCCAGCAGCGGACAGGGGGGGGATACGCAGTATTTT,CASSGQGGDTQYF
TRBV5-1,TRBJ2-5,TRBD2,.,TGCGCCAGCAGCCCAGGGACTAGCGGGCTACAAGAGACCCAGTACTTC,CASSPGTSGLQETQYF
TRBV11-3,TRBJ2-1,TRBD1,.,TGTGCCAGCAGCCAAGGACAGGGGCATGAGCAGTTCTTC,CASSQGQGHEQFF
TRBV5-1,TRBJ1-1,.,.,TGCGCCAGCAGCCGAGTCCTTAACACTGAAGCTTTCTTT,CASSRVLNTEAFF
TRBV19,TRBJ1-5,TRBD1,.,TGTGCCAGTGTAACTAAAACAGGGGGCAATCAGCCCCAGCATTTT,CASVTKTGGNQPQHF
TRBV7-3,TRBJ2-1,TRBD2,.,TGTGCCAGCAGCTTAAGTCCAACTAGCGGCATCTACAATGAGCAGTTCTTC,CASSLSPTSGIYNEQFF
TRBV7-3,TRBJ1-1,.,.,TGTGCCAGCAGCTTAGGGGGCCTCAAGGAAGCTTTCTTT,CASSLGGLKEAFF
TRBV2,TRBJ2-3,.,.,TGTGCCAGCAGTGAAGTCCGCCCGGGGAACACAGATACGCAGTATTTT,CASSEVRPGNTDTQYF
TRBV27,TRBJ2-3,TRBD1,.,TGTGCCAGCAGTTCCCGGACAGGCACCACAGATACGCAGTATTTT,CASSSRTGTTDTQYF
TRBV10-3,TRBJ2-5,.,.,TGTGCCATCAGTGAGAACTGGGGGGTCTCGGGAGAGACCCAGTACTTC,CAISENWGVSGETQYF
TRBV11-2,TRBJ2-1,.,.,TGTGCCAGCAGCCCACAGGGCTCCCTGGGTAGGGAGCAGTTCTTC,CASSPQGSLGREQFF
TRBV4-2,TRBJ1-2,.,.,TGTGCCAGCAGCCAAGATACAGGGTGGACTGGCTACACCTTC,CASSQDTGWTGYTF
TRBV9,TRBJ1-6,TRBD1,.,TGTGCCAGCAGCGCCCGACAGGGAACCAATTCACCCCTCCACTTT,CASSARQGTNSPLHF
TRBV4-2,TRBJ2-2,.,.,TGTGCCAGCAGCCAGTACCTTCCGACACCCACGAACACCGGGGAGCTGTTTTTT,CASSQYLPTPTNTGELFF
TRBV4-1,TRBJ1-5,.,few,TGCGCCAGCACCCCTAGGGAGGGTAGCAATCAGCCCCAGCATTTT,CASTPREGSNQPQHF
TRBV27,TRBJ1-1,.,.,TGTGCCAGCAGTCCGACGGGAGTGAACACTGAAGCTTTCTTT,CASSPTGVNTEAFF
TRBV27,TRBJ1-4,.,.,TGTGCCAGCAGTTTTTTCGGGGATACTAATGAAAAACTGTTTTTT,CASSFFGDTNEKLFF
TRBV19,TRBJ2-3,TRBD2,.,TGTGCCAGTACCCCAGCGGGGCGGGAGAATGCAGATACGCAGTATTTT,CASTPAGRENADTQYF
TRBV27,TRBJ1-5,.,.,TGTGCCAGCAGGTTGGGTGGGATAAGGGGGAATCAGCCCCAGCATTTT,CASRLGGIRGNQPQHF
TRBV4-1,TRBJ1-1,.,.,TGCGCCAGCAGCCAAGAAGCGAGTGGTCGGAACACTGAAGCTTTCTTT,CASSQEASGRNTEAFF
TRBV5-4,TRBJ2-1,TRBD2,few,TGTGCCAGCAGCTCTAGCGGGGTTAACTACAATGAGCAGTTCTTC,CASSSSGVNYNEQFF
TRBV29-1,TRBJ1-4,.,once,TGCAGCTACCGGTCAGGGCCAGGTGAAAAACTGTTTTTT,CSYRSGPGEKLFF
TRBV9,TRBJ1-3,.,.,TGTGCCAGCAGCGTCCAGGGGATTCCTGGAAACACCATATATTTT,CASSVQGIPGNTIYF
TRBV5-6,TRBJ2-5,.,.,TGTGCCAGCAGCTTGCGCCGGGGACTCCAACAAGAGACCCAGTACTTC,CASSLRRGLQQETQYF
TRBV18,TRBJ1-6,TRBD1,few,TGTGCCAGCTCACCAGAACAGGGGGCGCAGGCCCTCCACTTT,CASSPEQGAQALHF
TRBV6-4,TRBJ2-3,TRBD1,.,TGTGCCAGCAGTGAACAGGGGGCTGGAGATACGCAGTATTTT,CASSEQGAGDTQYF
TRBV28,TRBJ1-1,TRBD1,.,TGTGCCAGCAGTTTAGGACAGGGCTACACTGAAGCTTTCTTT,CASSLGQGYTEAFF
TRBV29-1,TRBJ1-2,.,.,TGCAGCGTCGCTGACAGTGATGGCTACACCTTC,CSVADSDGYTF
TRBV4-1,TRBJ1-5,TRBD1,few,TGCGCCAGCAGCCAACCGACAGGGCCGAATCAGCCCCAGCATTTT,CASSQPTGPNQPQHF
TRBV19,TRBJ2-6,.,.,TGTGCCAGTAGTTCGCGAGTGGCCAACGTCCTGACTTTC,CASSSRVANVLTF
TRBV4-1,TRBJ2-2,TRBD2,once,TGCGCCAGCAGCCAAGGGACTAGCGGGAGAACCGGGGAGCTGTTTTTT,CASSQGTSGRTGELFF
TRBV11-2,TRBJ2-5,.,.,TGTGCCAGCAGCTTAGATCGAGCGAGGGGGGAGACCCAGTACTTC,CASSLDRARGETQYF
TRBV2,TRBJ2-3,TRBD2,.,TGTGCCAGCAGTGAAGAAAGGCTAGCGGGGGGGCCGAGCACAGATACGCAGTATTTT,CASSEERLAGGPSTDTQYF
TRBV7-9,TRBJ1-1,.,.,TGTGCCAGCAGCGTAAGCGGCGGGAGGGGCACTGAAGCTTTCTTT,CASSVSGGRGTEAFF
TRBV6-1,TRBJ1-2,TRBD1,.,TGTGCCAGCAGGATTACACAGGGGACCAAATATGGCTACACCTTC,CASRITQGTKYGYTF
TRBV9,TRBJ2-3,.,.,TGTGCCAGCAGCGATCGGGGTAACGTCAGATCTACGCAGTATTTT,CASSDRGNVRSTQYF
TRBV6-4,TRBJ1-1,.,.,TGTGCCAGCAGTGACTCGTGGGAGACTGAAGCTTTCTTT,CASSDSWETEAFF
TRBV4-2,TRBJ1-2,.,.,TGTGCCAGCAGCCAAGACACCCGGACACCCCTTGGCTACACCTTC,CASSQDTRTPLGYTF